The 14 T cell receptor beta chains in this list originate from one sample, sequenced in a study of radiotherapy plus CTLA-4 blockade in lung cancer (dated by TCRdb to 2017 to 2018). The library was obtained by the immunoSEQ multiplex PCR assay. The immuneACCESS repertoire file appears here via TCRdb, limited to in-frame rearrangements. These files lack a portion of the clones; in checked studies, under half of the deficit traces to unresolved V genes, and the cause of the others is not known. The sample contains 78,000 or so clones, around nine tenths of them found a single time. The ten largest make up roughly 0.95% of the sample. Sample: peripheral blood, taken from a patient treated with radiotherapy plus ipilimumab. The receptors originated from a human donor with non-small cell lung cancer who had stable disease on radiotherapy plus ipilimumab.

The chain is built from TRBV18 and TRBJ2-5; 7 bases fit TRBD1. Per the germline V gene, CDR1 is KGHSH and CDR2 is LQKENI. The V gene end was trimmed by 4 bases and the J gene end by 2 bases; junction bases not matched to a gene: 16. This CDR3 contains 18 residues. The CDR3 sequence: CASSQGQRRNPGQETQYF. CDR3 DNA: TGTGCCAGCTCACAGGGACAGCGTCGTAACCCGGGGCAAGAGACCCAGTACTTC.

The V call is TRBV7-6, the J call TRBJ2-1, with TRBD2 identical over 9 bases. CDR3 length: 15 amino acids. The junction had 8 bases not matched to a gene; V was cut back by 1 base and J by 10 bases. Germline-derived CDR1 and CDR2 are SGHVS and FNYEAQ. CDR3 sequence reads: CASSLGGAGGGEQFF. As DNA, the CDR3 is TGTGCCAGCAGCTTAGGAGGAGCGGGGGGTGGAGAGCAGTTCTTC.

DNA of the CDR3: TGTGCCAGCAGCCGGACAGGGGTTAACTATGGCTACACCTTC. It codes for CASSRTGVNYGYTF. The J gene is TRBJ1-2, the V gene TRBV7-9; 9 bases line up with TRBD1. With V trimmed by 5 bases and J by 1 base, 2 bases remained unmatched. This CDR3 has 14 residues. Germline CDR1 reads SEHNR; CDR2 reads FQNEAQ (reference sequence).

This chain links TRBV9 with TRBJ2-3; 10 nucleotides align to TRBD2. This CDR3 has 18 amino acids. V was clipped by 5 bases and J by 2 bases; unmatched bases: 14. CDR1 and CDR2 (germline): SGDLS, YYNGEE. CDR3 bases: TGTGCCAGCAGAGCTACCGAAGGACTAGCGGATAACACAGATACGCAGTATTTT. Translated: CASRATEGLADNTDTQYF. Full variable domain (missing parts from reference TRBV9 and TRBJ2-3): DSGVTQTPKHLITATGQRVTLRCSPRSGDLSVYWYQQSLDQGLQFLIQYYNGEERAKGNILERFSAQQFPDLHSELNLSSLELGDSALYFCASRATEGLADNTDTQYFGPGTRLTVL.

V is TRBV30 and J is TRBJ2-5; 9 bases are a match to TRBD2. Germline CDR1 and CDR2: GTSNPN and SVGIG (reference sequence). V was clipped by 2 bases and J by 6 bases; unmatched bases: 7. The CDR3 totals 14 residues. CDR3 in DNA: TGTGCCTGGAGTTCAAGCGGGGGGTCGAAGACCCAGTACTTC. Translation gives CAWSSSGGSKTQYF.

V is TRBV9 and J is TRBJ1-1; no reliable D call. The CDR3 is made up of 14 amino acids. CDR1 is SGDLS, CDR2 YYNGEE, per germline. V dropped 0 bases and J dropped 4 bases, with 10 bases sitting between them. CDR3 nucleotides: TGTGCCAGCAGCGTAGATCTCTTGAGCACTGAAGCTTTCTTT. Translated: CASSVDLLSTEAFF.

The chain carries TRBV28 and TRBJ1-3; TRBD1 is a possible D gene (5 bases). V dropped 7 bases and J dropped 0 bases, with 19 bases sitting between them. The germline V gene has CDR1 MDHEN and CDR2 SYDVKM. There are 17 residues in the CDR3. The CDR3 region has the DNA TGTGCCAGCACCGCGGGGCAGGTTCTTTACTCTGGAAACACCATATATTTT. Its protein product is CASTAGQVLYSGNTIYF.

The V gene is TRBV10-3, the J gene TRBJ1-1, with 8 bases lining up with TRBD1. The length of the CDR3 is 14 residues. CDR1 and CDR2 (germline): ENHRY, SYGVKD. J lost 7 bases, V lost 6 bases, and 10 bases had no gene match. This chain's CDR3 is CAISLDRAGGEAFF. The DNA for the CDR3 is TGTGCCATCAGCCTGGACAGGGCGGGGGGTGAAGCTTTCTTT.

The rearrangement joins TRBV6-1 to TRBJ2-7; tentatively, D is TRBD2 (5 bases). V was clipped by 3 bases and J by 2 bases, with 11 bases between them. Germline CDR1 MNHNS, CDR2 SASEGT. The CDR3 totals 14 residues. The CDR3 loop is CASSEVGRAYEQYF. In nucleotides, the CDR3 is TGTGCCAGCAGTGAGGTGGGGAGAGCCTACGAGCAGTACTTC.

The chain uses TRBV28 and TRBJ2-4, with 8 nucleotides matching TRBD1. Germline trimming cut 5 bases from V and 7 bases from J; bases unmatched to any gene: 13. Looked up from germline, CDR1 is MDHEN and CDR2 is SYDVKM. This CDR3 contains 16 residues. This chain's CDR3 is CASSPNRQGKRNIQYF. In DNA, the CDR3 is TGTGCCAGCAGTCCCAATCGACAGGGGAAACGGAACATTCAGTACTTC.

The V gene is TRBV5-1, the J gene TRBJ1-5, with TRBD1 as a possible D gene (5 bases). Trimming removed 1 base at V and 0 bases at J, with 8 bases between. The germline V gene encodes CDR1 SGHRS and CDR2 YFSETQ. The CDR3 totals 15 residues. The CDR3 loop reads CASSLQGNSNQPQHF. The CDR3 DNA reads TGCGCCAGCAGCTTGCAGGGTAATAGCAATCAGCCCCAGCATTTT.

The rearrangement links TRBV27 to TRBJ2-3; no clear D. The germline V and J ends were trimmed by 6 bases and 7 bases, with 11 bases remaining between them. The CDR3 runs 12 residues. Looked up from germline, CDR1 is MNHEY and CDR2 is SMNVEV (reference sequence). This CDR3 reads CASSETGHTQYF. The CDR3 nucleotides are TGTGCCAGCAGCGAGACTGGTCATACGCAGTATTTT.

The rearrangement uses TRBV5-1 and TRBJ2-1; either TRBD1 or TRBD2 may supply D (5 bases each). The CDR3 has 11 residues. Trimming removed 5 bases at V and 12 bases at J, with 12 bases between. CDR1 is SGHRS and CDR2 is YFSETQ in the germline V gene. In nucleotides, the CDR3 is TGCGCCAGCAGTGGGGGAGAGGGGCAGTTCTTC. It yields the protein CASSGGEGQFF.

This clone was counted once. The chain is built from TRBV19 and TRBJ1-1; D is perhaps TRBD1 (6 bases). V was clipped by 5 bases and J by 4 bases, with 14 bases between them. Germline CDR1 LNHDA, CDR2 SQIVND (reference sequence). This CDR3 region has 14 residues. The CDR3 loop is CASSLKGGFTEAFF. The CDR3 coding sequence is TGTGCCAGTAGTCTTAAAGGGGGGTTCACTGAAGCTTTCTTT.